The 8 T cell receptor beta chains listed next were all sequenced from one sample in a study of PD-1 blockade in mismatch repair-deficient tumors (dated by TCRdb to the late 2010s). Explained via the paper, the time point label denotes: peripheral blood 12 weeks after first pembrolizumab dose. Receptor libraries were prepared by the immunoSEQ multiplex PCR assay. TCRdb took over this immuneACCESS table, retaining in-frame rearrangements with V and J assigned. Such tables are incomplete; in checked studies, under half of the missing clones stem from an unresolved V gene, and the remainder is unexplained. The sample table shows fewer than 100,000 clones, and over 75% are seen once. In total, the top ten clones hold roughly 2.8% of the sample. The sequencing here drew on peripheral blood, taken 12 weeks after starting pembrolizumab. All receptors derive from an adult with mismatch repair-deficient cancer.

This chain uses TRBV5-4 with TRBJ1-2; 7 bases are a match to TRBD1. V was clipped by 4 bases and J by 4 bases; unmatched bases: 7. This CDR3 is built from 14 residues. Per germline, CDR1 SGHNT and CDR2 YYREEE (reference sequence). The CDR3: CASSLGQAVYGYTF. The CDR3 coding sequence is TGTGCCAGCAGCCTAGGACAGGCAGTCTATGGCTACACCTTC.

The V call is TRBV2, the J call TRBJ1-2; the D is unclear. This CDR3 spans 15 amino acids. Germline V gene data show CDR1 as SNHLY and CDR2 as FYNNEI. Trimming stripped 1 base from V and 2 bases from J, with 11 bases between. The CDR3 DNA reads TGTGCCAGCAGTGAAGGTGCGGACCTCAACTATGGCTACACCTTC. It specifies CASSEGADLNYGYTF. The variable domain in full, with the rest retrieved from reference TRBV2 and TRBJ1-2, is EPEVTQTPSHQVTQMGQEVILRCVPISNHLYFYWYRQILGQKVEFLVSFYNNEISEKSEIFDDQFSVERPDGSNFTLKIRSTKLEDSAMYFCASSEGADLNYGYTFGSGTRLTVV.

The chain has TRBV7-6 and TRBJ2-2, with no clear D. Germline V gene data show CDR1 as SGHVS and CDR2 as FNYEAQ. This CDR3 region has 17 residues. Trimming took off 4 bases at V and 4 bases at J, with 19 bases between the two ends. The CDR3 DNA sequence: TGTGCCAGCAGCTCTTCCCTCGGGCAAAGTATCACCGGGGAGCTGTTTTTT. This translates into CASSSSLGQSITGELFF.

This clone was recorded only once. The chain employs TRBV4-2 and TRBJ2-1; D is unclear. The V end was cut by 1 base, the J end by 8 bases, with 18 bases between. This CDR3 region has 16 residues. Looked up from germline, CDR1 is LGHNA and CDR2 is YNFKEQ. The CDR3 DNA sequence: TGTGCCAGCAGCCAAGGTCTTGATGAGGCCTGGGATGAGCAGTTCTTC. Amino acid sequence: CASSQGLDEAWDEQFF.

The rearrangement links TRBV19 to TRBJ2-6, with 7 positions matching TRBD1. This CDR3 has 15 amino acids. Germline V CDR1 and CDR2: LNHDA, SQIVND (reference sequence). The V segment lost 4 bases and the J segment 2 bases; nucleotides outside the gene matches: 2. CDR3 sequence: CASSTGTAGANVLTF. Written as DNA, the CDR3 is TGTGCCAGTAGTACCGGGACAGCTGGGGCCAACGTCCTGACTTTC. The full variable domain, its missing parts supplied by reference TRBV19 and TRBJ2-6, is DGGITQSPKYLFRKEGQNVTLSCEQNLNHDAMYWYRQDPGQGLRLIYYSQIVNDFQKGDIAEGYSVSREKKESFPLTVTSAQKNPTAFYLCASSTGTAGANVLTFGAGSRLTVL.

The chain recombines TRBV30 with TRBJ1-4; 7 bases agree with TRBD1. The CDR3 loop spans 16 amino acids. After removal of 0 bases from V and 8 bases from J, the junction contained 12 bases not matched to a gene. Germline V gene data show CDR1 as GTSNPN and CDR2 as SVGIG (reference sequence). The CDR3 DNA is TGTGCCTGGAGTGTACGGGAGACAGGGAGGGGCGAAAAACTGTTTTTT. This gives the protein CAWSVRETGRGEKLFF. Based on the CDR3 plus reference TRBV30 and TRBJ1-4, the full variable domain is SQTIHQWPATLVQPVGSPLSLECTVEGTSNPNLYWYRQAAGRGLQLLFYSVGIGQISSEVPQNLSASRPQDRQFILSSKKLLLSDSGFYLCAWSVRETGRGEKLFFGSGTQLSVL.

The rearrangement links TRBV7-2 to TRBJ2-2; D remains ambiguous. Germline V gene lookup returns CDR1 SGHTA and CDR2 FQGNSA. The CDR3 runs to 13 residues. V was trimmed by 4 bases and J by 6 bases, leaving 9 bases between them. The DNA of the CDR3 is TGTGCCAGCAGCTCCCAAGGCCCCGGGGAGCTGTTTTTT. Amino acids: CASSSQGPGELFF.

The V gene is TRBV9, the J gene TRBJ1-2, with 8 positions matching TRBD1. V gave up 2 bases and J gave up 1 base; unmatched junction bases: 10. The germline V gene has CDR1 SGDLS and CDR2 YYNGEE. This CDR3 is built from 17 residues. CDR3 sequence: CASSVDRANRDNYGYTF. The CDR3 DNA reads TGTGCCAGCAGCGTGGACAGGGCGAATAGGGATAACTATGGCTACACCTTC.